What follows are 26 T cell receptor beta chains derived from one specimen sequenced in a study of blood T cell repertoires in COVID-19. Sequencing used immunoSEQ multiplex PCR; TCRdb keeps in-frame clones, though not all of them. The table shows under 450,000 clones, with roughly four fifths occurring only once. Sequencing used peripheral blood. Receptor source: a human donor with acute or convalescent COVID-19. The donor label of this sample is uncertain.

The J gene is TRBJ1-3, the V gene TRBV2, with D unclear. The CDR3 has 14 amino acids. The ends were cut back, 3 bases at V and 2 bases at J, with 8 bases in the middle. Looked up from germline, CDR1 is SNHLY and CDR2 is FYNNEI. CDR3 coding DNA: TGTGCCAGCAGTGATACGGGGACTGGAAACACCATATATTTT. Its translation is CASSDTGTGNTIYF.

This chain connects TRBV14 to TRBJ1-1; TRBD1 might be the D (6 bases). Germline CDR1 SGHDN, CDR2 FVKESK. This CDR3 is 15 amino acids long. V lost 6 bases, J lost 1 base, and 15 bases lay in between. CDR3 bases: TGTGCCAGCAGTCTACGGGGGGCCCCGAACACTGAAGCTTTCTTT. It specifies CASSLRGAPNTEAFF.

This rearrangement joins TRBV6-1 to TRBJ1-2; TRBD1 agrees at 7 bases. Trimming removed 4 bases from V and 5 bases from J; junction bases left unmatched: 16. Germline CDR1 is MNHNS and CDR2 is SASEGT. CDR3 size: 17 residues. In nucleotides, the CDR3 is TGTGCCAGCAGTGGGGCGGGACAGCGACTGAACGGGTATGGCTACACCTTC. It yields the protein CASSGAGQRLNGYGYTF.

The J gene is TRBJ1-5, the V gene TRBV5-6; 7 bases are a match to TRBD1. V was pared by 2 bases and J by 7 bases, with 6 bases of the junction left unmatched. Germline V gene lookup returns CDR1 SGHDT and CDR2 YYEEEE. CDR3 length: 14 amino acids. The CDR3 region has the DNA TGTGCCAGCAGCTTAACAGGGGATTGGCAGCCCCAGCATTTT. This translates into CASSLTGDWQPQHF.

This clone was counted a few times. The rearrangement joins TRBV28 to TRBJ2-7; 14 bases map to TRBD2. Germline loops: CDR1 MDHEN, CDR2 SYDVKM. This CDR3 contains 16 residues. With V trimmed by 4 bases and J by 3 bases, 5 bases remained unmatched. CDR3 bases: TGTGCCAGCAGTTCCGGGACTAGCGGGGGAAGCTACGAGCAGTACTTC. Translation: CASSSGTSGGSYEQYF.

The sample holds a few counts of this clone. The V call is TRBV5-1, the J call TRBJ2-5; TRBD2 agrees at 7 bases. CDR1 SGHRS and CDR2 YFSETQ come from the germline V gene. The length of the CDR3 is 15 residues. J lost 2 bases, V lost 2 bases, and 6 bases had no gene match. The CDR3 coding sequence is TGCGCCAGCAGCTTAATGCAGGGAGGGCAAGAGACCCAGTACTTC. It encodes CASSLMQGGQETQYF.

The genes are TRBV29-1 and TRBJ1-2; D gene unclear. Germline CDR1 is SQVTM and CDR2 is ANQGSEA. The V end was cut by 4 bases, the J end by 0 bases, with 18 bases between. The CDR3 spans 16 residues. Here the CDR3 reads CSVGWAKEDSNYGYTF. The CDR3 coding sequence is TGCAGCGTTGGGTGGGCCAAGGAGGACTCTAACTATGGCTACACCTTC.

The chain combines TRBV27 with TRBJ1-2; 7 bases align to TRBD1. V trimming: 3 bases; J trimming: 2 bases; junction bases outside the gene matches: 3. Germline V gene lookup returns CDR1 MNHEY and CDR2 SMNVEV (reference sequence). The CDR3 spans 14 residues. CDR3 DNA sequence: TGTGCCAGCAGTTTGGACAGGAAAAACTATGGCTACACCTTC. This sequence encodes CASSLDRKNYGYTF.

The chain is built from TRBV5-6 and TRBJ1-2; 7 bases match TRBD1. The CDR3 is made up of 13 amino acids. Germline CDR1 reads SGHDT; CDR2 reads YYEEEE. V was pared by 4 bases and J by 3 bases, with 3 bases of the junction left unmatched. The CDR3 loop reads CASSTQGYYGYTF. As DNA, the CDR3 is TGTGCCAGCAGCACACAGGGGTACTATGGCTACACCTTC.

V usage is TRBV7-7 and J usage is TRBJ2-7; 8 nucleotides match TRBD2. CDR1 is SSHAT, CDR2 FNYEAQ, per germline (reference sequence). Trimming at V came to 5 bases and at J to 2 bases, leaving 8 bases not matched to a gene. This CDR3 has 15 residues. CDR3 nucleotide sequence: TGTGCCAGCAGCGTCAGTAGCGGGGCAGCCTACGAGCAGTACTTC. As protein: CASSVSSGAAYEQYF.

The J gene is TRBJ1-6, the V gene TRBV7-8, with 10 bases aligning to TRBD1. CDR1 and CDR2 from the germline V gene are SGHVS and FQNEAQ. There are 15 residues in the CDR3. V was clipped by 1 base and J by 8 bases; unmatched bases: 2. DNA for the CDR3: TGTGCCAGCAGCTTAGACGGACAGGGGGATTCACCCCTCCACTTT. It specifies CASSLDGQGDSPLHF.

J is TRBJ2-7 and V is TRBV6-5; weak D call: TRBD1 (5 bases). The CDR3 loop spans 15 amino acids. Trimming removed 5 bases from V and 0 bases from J, with 14 bases in between. Germline V gene sequence: CDR1 MNHEY, CDR2 SVGAGI. The CDR3 is CASSTNGHVSYEQYF. CDR3 sequence (DNA): TGTGCCAGCAGTACAAACGGACATGTCTCCTACGAGCAGTACTTC.

V and J are TRBV18 and TRBJ2-5; 12 nucleotides match TRBD2. The CDR3 extends over 14 amino acids. The germline gives CDR1 KGHSH, CDR2 LQKENI. V trimming: 4 bases; J trimming: 4 bases; junction bases outside the gene matches: 1. The CDR3 protein is CASSLLAGGETQYF. CDR3 DNA sequence: TGTGCCAGCTCACTACTAGCGGGAGGAGAGACCCAGTACTTC.

The genes are TRBV10-3 and TRBJ2-6; weak D call: TRBD2 (6 bases). The CDR3 has 18 amino acids. Germline CDR1 ENHRY, CDR2 SYGVKD. V lost 3 bases to trimming and J lost 0 bases, with 15 bases between them. Here the CDR3 reads CAISERGIGSSGANVLTF. DNA for the CDR3: TGTGCCATCAGTGAACGGGGGATTGGAAGCTCTGGGGCCAACGTCCTGACTTTC.

In the case of this clone: This sample also contains other DNA sequences that code for the same CDR3. The rearrangement joins TRBV7-9 to TRBJ2-7, with 7 bases fitting TRBD1. Germline V gene data show CDR1 as SEHNR and CDR2 as FQNEAQ (reference sequence). CDR3 size: 12 residues. Germline trimming cut 5 bases from V and 4 bases from J; bases unmatched to any gene: 2. DNA of the CDR3: TGTGCCAGCAGCCGACAGGGATACGAGCAGTACTTC. As protein: CASSRQGYEQYF.

The chain combines TRBV6-5 with TRBJ2-7; 12 nucleotides align to TRBD2. CDR1 is MNHEY and CDR2 is SVGAGI in the germline V gene. V shed 5 bases, J shed 4 bases, and the junction held 3 bases outside the gene matches. This CDR3 is built from 14 residues. The chain's CDR3 is CASSLAGGGYEQYF. As DNA, the CDR3 is TGTGCCAGCAGTCTAGCGGGAGGGGGGTACGAGCAGTACTTC.

V usage is TRBV3-1 (or the pseudogene TRBV3-2) and J usage is TRBJ1-2; TRBD1 matches at 9 bases. There are 14 residues in the CDR3. Trimming removed 4 bases from V and 8 bases from J; junction bases left unmatched: 8. The germline V gene encodes CDR1 LGHDT and CDR2 YNNKEL (reference sequence). This chain's CDR3 is CASSPQGAYGGYTF. The CDR3 DNA reads TGTGCCAGCAGCCCACAGGGGGCCTATGGCGGCTACACCTTC.

The rearrangement uses TRBV7-9 and TRBJ1-1, with a weak D call TRBD1 (6 bases). V lost 3 bases and J lost 5, with 13 bases in between. CDR1 SEHNR and CDR2 FQNEAQ come from the germline V gene (reference sequence). The length of the CDR3 is 14 residues. CDR3 nucleotide sequence: TGTGCCAGCAGCTTTCAGACAGGTCGGACTGAAGCTTTCTTT. Its translation is CASSFQTGRTEAFF.

J is TRBJ1-6 and V is TRBV10-2, with 7 bases matching TRBD1. The CDR3 totals 14 residues. Germline-derived CDR1 and CDR2 are WSHSY and SAAADI. The junction had 9 bases not matched to a gene; V was cut back by 6 bases and J by 10 bases. CDR3 protein: CASSTTGSGSPLHF. Here the CDR3 DNA reads TGCGCCAGCAGCACGACAGGGTCCGGATCACCCCTCCACTTT.

Notes on this clone: In the same sample, other DNA sequences code for this CDR3. The chain is built from TRBV6-1 and TRBJ2-3; 11 bases align to TRBD2. The CDR3 has 16 residues. Unmatched junction bases numbered 4, after V lost 3 bases and J lost 2 bases. Germline V lookup: CDR1 MNHNS, CDR2 SASEGT. The CDR3 DNA reads TGTGCCAGCAGTGAGGAACTAGCGGGAGTCACAGATACGCAGTATTTT. It yields the protein CASSEELAGVTDTQYF.

In DNA form, the CDR3 reads TGCGCCAGCAGCTTGGCCTCAGCTAGCGGGTACAATGAGCAGTTCTTC. This gives the protein CASSLASASGYNEQFF. The chain uses TRBV5-1 and TRBJ2-1; TRBD2 aligns across 8 bases. The CDR3 sequence is 16 residues long. Germline lookup yields CDR1 SGHRS and CDR2 YFSETQ. The V and J ends lost 0 bases and 4 bases, in that order; junction bases with no gene match: 6.

CDR3 bases: TGTGCCAGCAGCCAACGGGACACCGGGAACACTGAAGCTTTCTTT. This gives the protein CASSQRDTGNTEAFF. This chain connects TRBV14 to TRBJ1-1; D may be TRBD1 (6 bases). The germline V gene has CDR1 SGHDN and CDR2 FVKESK. The CDR3 consists of 15 residues. Trimming stripped 2 bases from V and 1 base from J, with 11 bases between.

This chain connects TRBV5-6 to TRBJ2-2; 11 bases fit TRBD2. Trimming cost V 2 bases and J 0 bases; bases outside gene matches: 9. The length of the CDR3 is 19 residues. CDR1 SGHDT and CDR2 YYEEEE come from the germline V gene. The CDR3 DNA sequence: TGTGCCAGCAGCTTCTGGGCTAGCGGGAGGTTCGCGAACACCGGGGAGCTGTTTTTT. Its translation: CASSFWASGRFANTGELFF.

V and J are TRBV5-1 and TRBJ1-1, with 10 positions matching TRBD1. Germline V gene sequence: CDR1 SGHRS, CDR2 YFSETQ. There are 16 residues in the CDR3. Trimming took 1 base from V and 6 from J; bases not matched to a gene: 9. As DNA, the CDR3 is TGCGCCAGCAGCTTGAAGTTGACAGGGGGCAAACCTGAAGCTTTCTTT. As protein: CASSLKLTGGKPEAFF.

V gene TRBV3-1 (or the pseudogene TRBV3-2) combines with J gene TRBJ2-1; D might be TRBD2 (5 bases). CDR3 size: 15 residues. The germline V and J ends were trimmed by 1 base and 2 bases, with 9 bases remaining between them. CDR1 is LGHDT and CDR2 is YNNKEL in the germline V gene (reference sequence). CDR3 sequence reads: CASSQVWETYNEQFF. The CDR3, as DNA: TGTGCCAGCAGCCAAGTTTGGGAGACCTACAATGAGCAGTTCTTC.

In its sample, this clone was seen a few times. This chain connects TRBV7-2 to TRBJ1-1, with 7 bases matching TRBD1. Germline values: CDR1 SGHTA, CDR2 FQGNSA. The CDR3 is 13 amino acids. With 9 bases clipped from V and 0 bases from J, the junction kept 4 bases outside the gene matches. CDR3 sequence reads: CASGGQLNTEAFF. The CDR3 DNA reads as TGTGCCAGTGGGGGACAGCTGAACACTGAAGCTTTCTTT.